Below, 22 T cell receptor beta chains from the same sample are listed, as sequenced in a study of blood T cell repertoires in COVID-19. The data were produced by immunoSEQ multiplex PCR, yet TCRdb's version contains in-frame clones alone and is incomplete. The profile shows around 260,000 clones, about 85% of them singletons. The sample taken for sequencing was peripheral blood. All receptors derive from a human donor in a cohort sampled during active COVID-19.

The chain is built from TRBV19 and TRBJ1-1; TRBD1 agrees at 10 bases. The CDR3 extends over 15 amino acids. Germline CDR1 reads LNHDA; CDR2 reads SQIVND (reference sequence). Trimming took 7 bases from V and 4 from J; bases not matched to a gene: 9. This chain's CDR3 is CASTRDRGGFTEAFF. The CDR3 bases are TGTGCCAGTACTCGGGACAGGGGTGGGTTCACTGAAGCTTTCTTT.

The chain has TRBV2 and TRBJ2-1; TRBD2 is a possible D gene (5 bases). CDR3 length: 15 residues. The germline V gene encodes CDR1 SNHLY and CDR2 FYNNEI. Deletions cut 3 bases from V and 12 bases from J, with 21 bases between. The CDR3 region is CASSEWGASSERQFF. The CDR3 nucleotides read TGTGCCAGCAGTGAGTGGGGAGCGTCATCAGAAAGGCAGTTCTTC.

V gene TRBV4-1 combines with J gene TRBJ2-1, with D possibly being TRBD2 (7 bases). CDR3 length: 19 residues. With 3 bases removed from V and 3 bases from J, the gap between germline ends came to 24 bases. The germline V gene has CDR1 MGHRA and CDR2 YSYEKL. In nucleotides, the CDR3 is TGCGCCAGCAGCCACTTCATAACAGGGCTAGCGGAGTTCTACAATGAGCAGTTCTTC. As protein: CASSHFITGLAEFYNEQFF.

This sequence joins TRBV7-2 and TRBJ2-7; D perhaps matches TRBD2 (6 bases). The germline gives CDR1 SGHTA, CDR2 FQGNSA. V was cut by 7 bases and J by 0 bases, with 13 bases left in between. The CDR3 length is 14 residues. CDR3 coding DNA: TGTGCCAGCAACCTAATGGGAGGCTCCTACGAGCAGTACTTC. This translates into CASNLMGGSYEQYF.

The chain carries TRBV6-5 and TRBJ1-1; D ambiguous. Germline CDR1 and CDR2: MNHEY and SVGAGI. This CDR3 has 14 amino acids. Trimming took 2 bases from V and 4 from J, leaving 11 bases between them. The DNA for the CDR3 is TGTGCCAGCAGTTACGGGAGTTCGAGCACTGAAGCTTTCTTT. It specifies CASSYGSSSTEAFF.

This clone was observed a few times. At one end the junction does not follow the germline gene, possibly because of a read error. The gene calls are TRBV9 and TRBJ2-1; 10 bases fit TRBD2. This CDR3 region has 13 residues. The V gene's germline CDR1 is SGDLS and CDR2 YYNGEE. CDR3 loop: CASSVGLAGGILF. DNA of the CDR3: TGTGCCAGCAGCGTAGGGTTAGCGGGAGGAATTCTCTTC.

At least ten counts were recorded for this clone. This chain connects TRBV7-2 to TRBJ2-1; 7 nucleotides line up with TRBD2. V shed 1 base, J shed 6 bases, and the junction held 6 bases outside the gene matches. CDR3 length: 15 residues. Germline V gives CDR1 SGHTA, CDR2 FQGNSA. CDR3 residues: CASSLETSTRNEQFF. For the CDR3, the DNA is TGTGCCAGCAGCTTAGAGACTAGCACTCGCAATGAGCAGTTCTTC.

The chain joins TRBV11-2 to TRBJ2-1; unclear D gene. V was pared by 3 bases and J by 2 bases, with 11 bases between. This CDR3 is built from 15 residues. Germline CDR1 reads SGHAT; CDR2 reads FQNNGV. CDR3 sequence: CASSFNRKPYNEQFF. In nucleotides, the CDR3 is TGTGCCAGCAGCTTTAACAGAAAACCCTACAATGAGCAGTTCTTC.

This chain uses TRBV5-1 with TRBJ2-2; 7 nucleotides align to TRBD2. Germline lookup yields CDR1 SGHRS and CDR2 YFSETQ. CDR3 length: 16 residues. Trimming at V came to 0 bases and at J to 1 base, leaving 3 bases not matched to a gene. CDR3 DNA sequence: TGCGCCAGCAGCTTGGAAGTAGCGGGGAACACCGGGGAGCTGTTTTTT. Residues: CASSLEVAGNTGELFF. Variable domain in full (rest from reference TRBV5-1 and TRBJ2-2): KAGVTQTPRYLIKTRGQQVTLSCSPISGHRSVSWYQQTPGQGLQFLFEYFSETQRNKGNFPGRFSGRQFSNSRSEMNVSTLELGDSALYLCASSLEVAGNTGELFFGEGSRLTVL.

This sequence joins TRBV28 and TRBJ1-2, with a tentative D call TRBD1 (6 bases). CDR3 length: 15 amino acids. V was shortened by 6 bases and J by 4 bases, with 18 bases between the two germline ends. Germline CDR1 MDHEN, CDR2 SYDVKM. The CDR3 coding sequence is TGTGCCAGCAGGCCTTCAGGGACATCAGGCTATGGCTACACCTTC. It translates to CASRPSGTSGYGYTF.

The rearrangement joins TRBV7-7 to TRBJ2-1; weak D call: TRBD2 (5 bases). Per germline, CDR1 SSHAT and CDR2 FNYEAQ (reference sequence). This CDR3 comprises 15 residues. V lost 5 bases, J lost 2 bases, and 13 bases lay in between. The CDR3 here is CASSPGLTPYNEQFF. CDR3 coding DNA: TGTGCCAGCAGCCCCGGACTCACCCCCTACAATGAGCAGTTCTTC. Based on the CDR3 plus reference TRBV7-7 and TRBJ2-1, the full variable domain is GAGVSQSPRYKVTKRGQDVTLRCDPISSHATLYWYQQALGQGPEFLTYFNYEAQPDKSGLPSDRFSAERPEGSISTLTIQRTEQRDSAMYRCASSPGLTPYNEQFFGPGTRLTVL.

The rearrangement links TRBV15 to TRBJ2-3, with D tentatively TRBD2 (6 bases). CDR3 length: 14 amino acids. Per germline, CDR1 LNHNV and CDR2 YYDKDF (reference sequence). With 9 bases removed from V and 2 bases from J, the gap between germline ends came to 15 bases. The CDR3 nucleotides read TGTGCCACTAGTGCGGGGACTCACACAGATACGCAGTATTTT. This codes for CATSAGTHTDTQYF.

This clone was seen a few times. The chain combines TRBV24-1 with TRBJ2-5; 10 nucleotides match TRBD2. CDR1 is KGHDR and CDR2 is SFDVKD in the germline V gene. This CDR3 comprises 17 residues. Trimming removed 5 bases from V and 4 bases from J; junction bases left unmatched: 12. The DNA for the CDR3 is TGTGCCACCAGTGCATCAAGGGCTAGCGGGAGTACAGAGACCCAGTACTTC. It specifies CATSASRASGSTETQYF.

The V gene is TRBV18, the J gene TRBJ2-5, with D tentatively TRBD1 (6 bases). Germline V gene data show CDR1 as KGHSH and CDR2 as LQKENI. The CDR3 totals 13 residues. Trimming took off 5 bases at V and 2 bases at J, with 9 bases between the two ends. CDR3 sequence (DNA): TGTGCCAGCTCAGACAGGTATCAAGAGACCCAGTACTTC. Translating gives CASSDRYQETQYF.

This chain links TRBV30 with TRBJ2-5, with 7 bases identical to TRBD1. The germline V gene has CDR1 GTSNPN and CDR2 SVGIG (reference sequence). There are 16 residues in the CDR3. The junction had 12 bases not matched to a gene; V was cut back by 2 bases and J by 3 bases. The CDR3 nucleotides read TGTGCCTGGAGTCCAATCCAGACAGGGAAGGAAGAGACCCAGTACTTC. It yields the protein CAWSPIQTGKEETQYF.

This clone was picked up a small number of times. The chain joins TRBV2 to TRBJ2-7; the D is unclear. Germline V gene lookup returns CDR1 SNHLY and CDR2 FYNNEI. Trimming took off 8 bases at V and 4 bases at J, with 15 bases between the two ends. The CDR3 is 13 amino acids. In DNA, the CDR3 is TGTGCCAGCCAACCCGGTCCCTTTTACGAGCAGTACTTC. Protein: CASQPGPFYEQYF. Combining the CDR3 with reference TRBV2 and TRBJ2-7 gives the whole variable domain EPEVTQTPSHQVTQMGQEVILRCVPISNHLYFYWYRQILGQKVEFLVSFYNNEISEKSEIFDDQFSVERPDGSNFTLKIRSTKLEDSAMYFCASQPGPFYEQYFGPGTRLTVT.

V gene TRBV3-1 (or the pseudogene TRBV3-2) combines with J gene TRBJ1-2; 7 bases map to TRBD1. This CDR3 region has 13 residues. Germline V CDR1 and CDR2: LGHDT, YNNKEL (reference sequence). V lost 2 bases, J lost 3 bases, and 0 bases stayed unmatched. As DNA, the CDR3 is TGTGCCAGCAGCCAACAGGGGGACTATGGCTACACCTTC. As protein: CASSQQGDYGYTF.

The chain carries TRBV18 and TRBJ2-6; D may be TRBD1 (6 bases). Germline V CDR1 and CDR2: KGHSH, LQKENI. The V gene lost 1 base and the J gene lost 0 bases, with 19 bases spanning the gap. The CDR3 spans 20 residues. In nucleotides, the CDR3 is TGTGCCAGCTCACCACTTCCGAGGGCAGGGGCGAACTCTGGGGCCAACGTCCTGACTTTC. This codes for CASSPLPRAGANSGANVLTF. Full variable domain (missing parts from reference TRBV18 and TRBJ2-6): NAGVMQNPRHLVRRRGQEARLRCSPMKGHSHVYWYRQLPEEGLKFMVYLQKENIIDESGMPKERFSAEFPKEGPSILRIQQVVRGDSAAYFCASSPLPRAGANSGANVLTFGAGSRLTVL.

This chain joins TRBV6-1 and TRBJ1-1, with 8 bases that match TRBD1. This CDR3 comprises 17 residues. V lost 2 bases to trimming and J lost 5 bases; unmatched junction nucleotides: 13. Germline values: CDR1 MNHNS, CDR2 SASEGT. The CDR3 nucleotides are TGTGCCAGCAGTGAATATGGAGTAGGACAGGGACGGACTGAAGCTTTCTTT. Translated: CASSEYGVGQGRTEAFF.

The table lists this clone with a few counts. This chain uses TRBV20-1 with TRBJ2-2; 11 positions match TRBD2. The CDR3 sequence is 14 residues long. J was trimmed by 6 bases and V by 3 bases; bases with no gene match: 3. Germline V gene lookup returns CDR1 DFQATT and CDR2 SNEGSKA (reference sequence). CDR3 nucleotide sequence: TGCAGTGCTAGTCCTAGCGGGAGGCCCGGGGAGCTGTTTTTT. It translates to CSASPSGRPGELFF.

The count of this clone is one. The V call is TRBV28, the J call TRBJ2-7; no reliable D call. Trimming cost V 3 bases and J 3 bases, with 6 bases left between them. This CDR3 has 12 residues. Germline-derived CDR1 and CDR2 are MDHEN and SYDVKM. CDR3 in DNA: TGTGCCAGCAGTTTGGGCGTCTACGAGCAGTACTTC. This encodes CASSLGVYEQYF.

The chain carries TRBV5-1 and TRBJ2-5; TRBD2 is a possible D gene (5 bases). V was clipped by 3 bases and J by 3 bases, with 9 bases between them. The CDR3 covers 13 residues. CDR1 is SGHRS and CDR2 is YFSETQ in the germline V gene. The CDR3 spells CASSSAEEETQYF. DNA for the CDR3: TGCGCCAGCAGCTCAGCGGAAGAAGAGACCCAGTACTTC.